What follows are 23 T cell receptor beta chains derived from one specimen sequenced in a study of cytomegalovirus exposure and HLA in healthy donors. The PCR made use of 60 Vbeta and 13 Jbeta primers. Measured with immunoSEQ multiplex PCR; TCRdb has only the in-frame clones, and not every one. This table holds about 150,000 clones, about 76% found once. Sequencing input: PBMCs. The receptors shown here come from a woman aged 40 to 55 in good health and CMV-seronegative.

The chain joins TRBV9 to TRBJ1-1; 7 bases match TRBD1. The CDR3 is 14 amino acids. Unmatched junction bases numbered 6, after V lost 3 bases and J lost 4 bases. Germline-derived CDR1 and CDR2 are SGDLS and YYNGEE. CDR3 region: CASSGRQGITEAFF. Written as DNA, the CDR3 is TGTGCCAGCAGCGGACGACAGGGTATCACTGAAGCTTTCTTT.

This chain links TRBV6-5 with TRBJ2-1; unclear D gene. The V end lost 3 bases, the J end lost 6 bases, and 3 bases lay between the germline ends. The CDR3 extends over 11 amino acids. In germline, CDR1 is MNHEY, CDR2 SVGAGI. The CDR3, as DNA: TGTGCCAGCAGTTATATCAATGAGCAGTTCTTC. Residues: CASSYINEQFF.

This clone was picked up one time. V usage is TRBV19 and J usage is TRBJ1-2, with 10 nucleotides matching TRBD1. CDR3 length: 17 amino acids. The V segment lost 6 bases and the J segment 7 bases; nucleotides outside the gene matches: 17. In germline, CDR1 is LNHDA, CDR2 SQIVND (reference sequence). CDR3 residues: CASSPSGTGALGGGYTF. The CDR3 region has the DNA TGTGCCAGTAGCCCCTCAGGGACAGGGGCCCTGGGGGGTGGCTACACCTTC.

This rearrangement joins TRBV2 to TRBJ2-1; 7 bases are a match to TRBD2. Germline CDR1 is SNHLY and CDR2 is FYNNEI. Losses at the gene ends were 8 bases for V and 12 bases for J; bases not matched to a gene: 13. The CDR3 covers 13 residues. The CDR3 coding sequence is TGTGCCAGCTTCTTGGGGGGGGTCAAGGGGCAGTTCTTC. The encoded protein is CASFLGGVKGQFF.

The chain links TRBV28 to TRBJ1-2, with D perhaps matching TRBD1 (5 bases). The CDR3 consists of 13 residues. Germline V gene sequence: CDR1 MDHEN, CDR2 SYDVKM. Trimming shortened V by 3 bases and J by 4 bases, and 9 bases separated the two germline ends. This CDR3 is CASSFSQVYGYTF. The CDR3, as DNA: TGTGCCAGCAGTTTCTCACAGGTCTATGGCTACACCTTC.

This chain connects TRBV2 to TRBJ2-6; D might be TRBD2 (6 bases). V was clipped by 5 bases and J by 0 bases, with 23 bases between them. Germline CDR1 is SNHLY and CDR2 is FYNNEI. The CDR3 sequence is 20 residues long. The CDR3 sequence: CASSSRTPSGVFSGANVLTF. DNA for the CDR3: TGTGCCAGCAGTTCCCGGACACCCTCGGGGGTTTTCTCTGGGGCCAACGTCCTGACTTTC.

The chain carries TRBV7-2 and TRBJ2-1; perhaps TRBD1 as D (5 bases). Germline lookup yields CDR1 SGHTA and CDR2 FQGNSA. The CDR3 covers 13 residues. Trimming cost V 0 bases and J 9 bases, with 9 bases left between them. CDR3 in amino acids: CASSLAGQGEQFF. CDR3 bases: TGTGCCAGCAGCTTAGCGGGGCAGGGTGAGCAGTTCTTC.

CDR3 protein: CASSRELPGQVNTGELFF. The CDR3 region has the DNA TGTGCCAGCTCCCGAGAACTTCCGGGACAGGTGAACACCGGGGAGCTGTTTTTT. The genes are TRBV18 and TRBJ2-2; 8 positions agree with TRBD1. The CDR3 covers 18 residues. J gave up 1 base and V 6 bases, and 13 bases lay outside the gene matches. The V gene's germline CDR1 is KGHSH and CDR2 LQKENI. The full variable domain, with the rest looked up from reference TRBV18 and TRBJ2-2, is NAGVMQNPRHLVRRRGQEARLRCSPMKGHSHVYWYRQLPEEGLKFMVYLQKENIIDESGMPKERFSAEFPKEGPSILRIQQVVRGDSAAYFCASSRELPGQVNTGELFFGEGSRLTVL.

This rearrangement joins TRBV28 to TRBJ2-7; 8 bases map to TRBD2. The CDR3 consists of 15 residues. The junction had 6 bases not matched to a gene; V was cut back by 3 bases and J by 2 bases. Germline CDR1 is MDHEN and CDR2 is SYDVKM. CDR3 amino acids: CASSFVVSGAYEQYF. CDR3 nucleotides: TGTGCCAGCAGTTTCGTGGTTAGCGGGGCCTACGAGCAGTACTTC.

The chain is built from TRBV28 and TRBJ2-3, with D possibly being TRBD2 (5 bases). The CDR3 contains 13 residues. V lost 2 bases, J lost 6 bases, and 9 bases lay in between. Germline CDR1 reads MDHEN; CDR2 reads SYDVKM. CDR3 sequence reads: CASSLEGLDTQYF. The DNA for the CDR3 is TGTGCCAGCAGTTTAGAGGGCTTGGATACGCAGTATTTT.

The chain uses TRBV2 and TRBJ2-1, with D maybe TRBD2 (6 bases). V was shortened by 1 base and J by 2 bases, with 12 bases between the two germline ends. This CDR3 region has 16 residues. CDR1 SNHLY and CDR2 FYNNEI come from the germline V gene. The CDR3 nucleotides read TGTGCCAGCAGTGAAGTCGGGGGATATCCCTACAATGAGCAGTTCTTC. The encoded protein is CASSEVGGYPYNEQFF. Complete variable domain (other parts from reference TRBV2 and TRBJ2-1): EPEVTQTPSHQVTQMGQEVILRCVPISNHLYFYWYRQILGQKVEFLVSFYNNEISEKSEIFDDQFSVERPDGSNFTLKIRSTKLEDSAMYFCASSEVGGYPYNEQFFGPGTRLTVL.

The genes are TRBV29-1 and TRBJ2-5; D perhaps matches TRBD2 (6 bases). The CDR3 is made up of 13 amino acids. Trimming cost V 6 bases and J 5 bases, with 16 bases left between them. Germline V gene data show CDR1 as SQVTM and CDR2 as ANQGSEA. The CDR3 sequence is CSVLRGAGETQYF. The CDR3 DNA reads TGCAGCGTGCTAAGAGGGGCGGGGGAGACCCAGTACTTC.

The chain has TRBV6-5 and TRBJ1-6, with TRBD1 matching over 11 bases. The CDR3 is 15 amino acids. Germline CDR1 MNHEY, CDR2 SVGAGI. The V gene end was trimmed by 2 bases and the J gene end by 9 bases; junction bases not matched to a gene: 3. Here the CDR3 reads CASSYRDRGTSPLHF. The CDR3 coding sequence is TGTGCCAGCAGTTACCGGGACAGGGGGACTTCACCCCTCCACTTT.

V gene TRBV7-9 combines with J gene TRBJ2-5; TRBD2 aligns across 9 bases. With 2 bases clipped from V and 2 bases from J, the junction kept 6 bases outside the gene matches. CDR1 and CDR2 from the germline V gene are SEHNR and FQNEAQ (reference sequence). CDR3 length: 16 amino acids. CDR3 sequence reads: CASSLMGLARQETQYF. CDR3 DNA: TGTGCCAGCAGCTTAATGGGACTAGCTAGACAAGAGACCCAGTACTTC.

The chain has TRBV2 and TRBJ2-3; D is possibly TRBD2 (5 bases). Per germline, CDR1 SNHLY and CDR2 FYNNEI. V was shortened by 8 bases and J by 2 bases, with 14 bases between the two germline ends. The CDR3 covers 14 residues. CDR3 sequence (DNA): TGTGCCAGCGGGAGACGGACGAACACAGATACGCAGTATTTT. This encodes CASGRRTNTDTQYF.

V gene TRBV29-1 combines with J gene TRBJ1-3; D is undetermined. Germline V gene lookup returns CDR1 SQVTM and CDR2 ANQGSEA. This CDR3 contains 15 residues. V lost 7 bases, J lost 0 bases, and 16 bases lay in between. The CDR3 DNA reads TGCAGCGCTACGGAGGGAGCGGCCTCTGGAAACACCATATATTTT. This sequence encodes CSATEGAASGNTIYF.

V usage is TRBV7-9 and J usage is TRBJ1-4; possible D gene TRBD1, 5 bases. Germline V gene data show CDR1 as SEHNR and CDR2 as FQNEAQ (reference sequence). CDR3 length: 13 residues. Deletions cut 5 bases from V and 7 bases from J, with 11 bases between. The CDR3 sequence: CASSRGGIEKLFF. CDR3 in DNA: TGTGCCAGCAGCCGTGGGGGGATTGAAAAACTGTTTTTT.

The CDR3 DNA sequence: TGTGCCAGCAGCTTAAACCAGGGTAGCACTGAAGCTTTCTTT. The encoded protein is CASSLNQGSTEAFF. The chain combines TRBV7-2 with TRBJ1-1; possible D gene TRBD1, 5 bases. Germline V lookup: CDR1 SGHTA, CDR2 FQGNSA. Trimming left V 2 bases short and J 4 bases short, with 11 bases between. CDR3 length equals 14 residues.

This chain joins TRBV2 and TRBJ1-4; TRBD1 matches at 7 bases. V was pared by 10 bases and J by 4 bases, with 6 bases of the junction left unmatched. From germline, CDR1 is SNHLY and CDR2 FYNNEI. The CDR3 covers 13 residues. For the CDR3, the DNA is TGTGCCATCGGGACAGATTATAATGAAAAACTGTTTTTT. Its protein product is CAIGTDYNEKLFF. The full variable domain, its missing parts supplied by reference TRBV2 and TRBJ1-4, is EPEVTQTPSHQVTQMGQEVILRCVPISNHLYFYWYRQILGQKVEFLVSFYNNEISEKSEIFDDQFSVERPDGSNFTLKIRSTKLEDSAMYFCAIGTDYNEKLFFGSGTQLSVL.

This clone has a handful of counts. The J gene is TRBJ1-4, the V gene TRBV13; TRBD1 might be the D (6 bases). The CDR3 sequence is 15 residues long. Trimming removed 0 bases from V and 4 bases from J, with 9 bases in between. The germline gives CDR1 PRHDT, CDR2 FYEKMQ (reference sequence). CDR3 bases: TGTGCCAGCAGCTTAGGGGACAGAAATAATGAAAAACTGTTTTTT. Translated: CASSLGDRNNEKLFF.

CDR3 sequence (DNA): TGTGCCAGCAGTTACTCCCTGGGGCGAGAGACCCAGTACTTC. Translated: CASSYSLGRETQYF. This sequence joins TRBV6-5 and TRBJ2-5, with D tentatively TRBD1 (5 bases). The ends were cut back, 0 bases at V and 4 bases at J, with 9 bases in the middle. The CDR3 has 14 residues. Germline assignment: CDR1 MNHEY and CDR2 SVGAGI.

This sequence joins TRBV5-1 and TRBJ2-4, with a tentative D call TRBD1 (6 bases). The V end was cut by 0 bases, the J end by 0 bases, with 10 bases between. This CDR3 is 16 amino acids long. Per the germline V gene, CDR1 is SGHRS and CDR2 is YFSETQ. The CDR3 nucleotides read TGCGCCAGCAGCTTGGGCGGACAGCAAGCCAAAAACATTCAGTACTTC. Translating it yields CASSLGGQQAKNIQYF.

V gene TRBV7-2 combines with J gene TRBJ2-2; 7 positions match TRBD1. This CDR3 is 16 amino acids long. V lost 0 bases and J lost 6; bases outside the gene matches: 7. Germline lookup yields CDR1 SGHTA and CDR2 FQGNSA. CDR3 sequence: CASSLAMAGGAGELFF. CDR3 DNA: TGTGCCAGCAGCTTAGCGATGGCAGGGGGAGCCGGGGAGCTGTTTTTT. The full variable domain, in which reference TRBV7-2 and TRBJ2-2 provide the parts outside the CDR3, is GAGVSQSPSNKVTEKGKDVELRCDPISGHTALYWYRQSLGQGLEFLIYFQGNSAPDKSGLPSDRFSAERTGGSVSTLTIQRTQQEDSAVYLCASSLAMAGGAGELFFGEGSRLTVL.